Reported below is one T cell receptor (beta chain). This sample was taken from a study of blood T cell repertoires in COVID-19. The germline CDR1 and CDR2 sequences are SGHTS and YDEGEE. The CDR3 length is 15 residues. V was pared by 2 bases and J by 5 bases, with 14 bases between. Sequencing used immunoSEQ multiplex PCR; TCRdb keeps in-frame clones, though not all of them. The sample yields approximately 290,000 clones, roughly 90% seen once. The clonotype originates from a man aged 25 to 45 with acute or convalescent COVID-19. The chain joins TRBV5-8 to TRBJ1-3, with TRBD1 as a possible D gene (6 bases). Sequencing used peripheral blood. CDR3 amino acids: CASSFLQGGRNTIYF. CDR3 DNA sequence: TGTGCCAGCAGCTTTTTACAGGGTGGTAGAAACACCATATATTTT. The full variable domain, with the rest looked up from reference TRBV5-8 and TRBJ1-3, is EAGVTQSPTHLIKTRGQQATLRCSPISGHTSVYWYQQALGLGLQFLLWYDEGEERNRGNFPPRFSGRQFPNYSSELNVNALELEDSALYLCASSFLQGGRNTIYFGEGSWLTVV.